The rows below give T cell receptor beta chains drawn from one sample of a study of Graves' ophthalmopathy and Graves' hyperthyroidism. TCRdb fed the multiplex PCR reads into MiXCR, producing one record per CDR3 protein. Of 300,000 to 500,000 distinct CDR3 sequences in the sample, 15% were seen once. Sequencing was done on a sample of peripheral blood. Receptor source: a woman in her late teens or twenties with stable Graves' hyperthyroidism. CDR3s include the opening cysteine and the closing phenylalanine or tryptophan. The D gene is left open where the match is weak. Not all rows give a size; the values are once, few, many and, for expanded clones, a class.

v_call	j_call	clone_size	d_call	cdr3_aa	cdr3_nt
TRBV27	TRBJ1-5	many	TRBD1	CASSFSRGQPQHF	TGTGCCAGCAGTTTTTCCAGGGGGCAGCCCCAGCATTTT
TRBV7-9	TRBJ1-2	many	.	CASSPSQEDYGYTF	TGTGCCAGCAGCCCTAGCCAGGAGGACTATGGCTACACCTTC
TRBV4-1	TRBJ2-7	.	.	CATSRGEGDEQYF	TGCGCCACCAGCCGAGGGGAAGGGGACGAGCAGTACTTC
TRBV24-1	TRBJ2-2	many	TRBD1	CATEGAANTGELFF	TGTGCCACCGAGGGGGCAGCGAACACCGGGGAGCTGTTTTTT
TRBV11-2	TRBJ1-5	few	TRBD1	CASSNSGGQQPQHF	TGTGCCAGCAGTAATTCAGGGGGCCAACAGCCCCAGCATTTT
TRBV7-8	TRBJ2-7	.	.	CASSYRDGTYEQYF	TGTGCCAGCAGCTACCGGGACGGGACCTACGAGCAGTACTTC
TRBV12-3/TRBV12-4	TRBJ1-5	many	TRBD1	CASRRTGGEDQPQHF	TGTGCCAGCAGACGTACAGGGGGCGAAGATCAGCCCCAGCATTTT
TRBV2	TRBJ1-1	many	.	CAGGTARSEAFF	TGTGCCGGAGGGACTGCCAGATCTGAAGCTTTCTTT
TRBV20-1	TRBJ2-5	once	TRBD2	CSARDGSGIQETQYF	TGCAGTGCTAGAGACGGTAGCGGGATACAAGAGACCCAGTACTTC
TRBV6-1	TRBJ1-5	many	.	CASSRQRGSSIPQHF	TGTGCCAGCAGCCGCCAACGAGGGAGTAGTATTCCCCAGCATTTT
TRBV6-1	TRBJ1-2	many	TRBD1	CASSEQEQGFSGYTF	TGTGCCAGCAGTGAACAGGAACAGGGGTTTTCGGGCTACACCTTC
TRBV12-3/TRBV12-4	TRBJ1-3	.	.	CASSFRRISGNTIYF	TGTGCCAGCAGTTTCAGACGGATCTCTGGAAACACCATATATTTT
TRBV5-1	TRBJ2-5	few	TRBD2	CASSSLGGGDQETQYF	TGCGCCAGCAGCTCGCTCGGGGGGGGGGATCAAGAGACCCAGTACTTC
TRBV6-5	TRBJ1-1	many	.	CASSLRGSIGDTEAFF	TGTGCCAGCAGTTTACGTGGATCTATCGGCGACACTGAAGCTTTCTTT
TRBV6-2/TRBV6-3	TRBJ1-2	many	.	CASSYSGGYGYTF	TGTGCCAGCAGTTACTCCGGGGGCTATGGCTACACCTTC
TRBV2	TRBJ2-7	.	.	CASRGTEQYF	TGTGCCAGCAGGGGGACTGAGCAGTACTTC
TRBV6-5	TRBJ1-6	many	.	CASSYEGEARGSPLHF	TGTGCCAGCAGTTATGAGGGGGAGGCAAGGGGCTCACCCCTCCACTTT
TRBV27	TRBJ1-1	many	TRBD1	CASGQGTTEAFF	TGTGCCAGCGGACAGGGGACCACTGAAGCTTTCTTT
TRBV6-5	TRBJ1-5	many	TRBD1	CASTQDRARIMPQHF	TGTGCCAGCACCCAGGACAGGGCTCGTATTATGCCCCAGCATTTT
TRBV6-1	TRBJ1-3	.	.	CASSPGRSGNTIYF	TGTGCCAGCAGCCCAGGGAGATCTGGAAACACCATATATTTT
TRBV7-2	TRBJ1-1	.	.	CASSLLRTETEAFF	TGTGCCAGCAGCTTACTGCGGACGGAAACTGAAGCTTTCTTT
TRBV27	TRBJ2-7	many	.	CASSLEPLGSYEQYF	TGTGCCAGCAGTTTAGAACCCCTGGGATCCTACGAGCAGTACTTC
TRBV10-3	TRBJ1-2	many	TRBD1	CAISESEDRVHGYTF	TGTGCCATCAGTGAGTCGGAGGACAGGGTCCATGGCTACACCTTC
TRBV19	TRBJ1-2	many	TRBD1	CASRGTGGEGYGYTF	TGTGCCAGTAGGGGGACAGGGGGCGAAGGCTATGGCTACACCTTC
TRBV7-3	TRBJ2-5	few	TRBD2	CASSLTGAGAETQYF	TGTGCCAGCAGCTTAACAGGAGCGGGGGCCGAGACCCAGTACTTC
TRBV5-1	TRBJ2-5	.	TRBD2	CASSLAGTNQETQYF	TGCGCCAGCAGCTTGGCCGGGACTAACCAAGAGACCCAGTACTTC